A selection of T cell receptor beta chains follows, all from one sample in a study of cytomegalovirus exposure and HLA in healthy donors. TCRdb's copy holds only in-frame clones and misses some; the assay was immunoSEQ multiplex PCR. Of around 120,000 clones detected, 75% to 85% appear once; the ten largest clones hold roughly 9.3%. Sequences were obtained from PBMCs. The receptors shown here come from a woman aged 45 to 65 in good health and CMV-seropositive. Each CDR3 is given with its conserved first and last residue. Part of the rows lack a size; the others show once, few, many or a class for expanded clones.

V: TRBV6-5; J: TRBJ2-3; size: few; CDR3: CASSASGSVTDTQYF
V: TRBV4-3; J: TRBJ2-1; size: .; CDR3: CASSQTVRDSSYNEQFF
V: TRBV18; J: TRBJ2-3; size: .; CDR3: CASSPPGLATDTQYF
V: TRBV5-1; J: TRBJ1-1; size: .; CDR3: CASSSEREAFF
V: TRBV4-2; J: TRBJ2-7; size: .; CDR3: CASSQGAGGSYEQYF
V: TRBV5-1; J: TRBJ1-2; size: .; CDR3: CASSADTGTNYGYTF
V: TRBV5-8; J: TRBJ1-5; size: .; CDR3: CASSRAGRVYQPQHF
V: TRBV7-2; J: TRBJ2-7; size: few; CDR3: CASSFARKTRSDEQYF
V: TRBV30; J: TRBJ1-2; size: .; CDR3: CAWSSVAGTYGYTF
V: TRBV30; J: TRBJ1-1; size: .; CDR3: CAWSGGTVSEAFF
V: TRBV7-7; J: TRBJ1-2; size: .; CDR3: CASSPGGADFYGYTF
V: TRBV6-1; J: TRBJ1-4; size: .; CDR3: CASRDRGTTNEKLFF
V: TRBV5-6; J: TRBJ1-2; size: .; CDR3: CASSFYRETNYGYTF
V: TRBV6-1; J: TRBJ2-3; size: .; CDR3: CASSIGQGFTDTQYF
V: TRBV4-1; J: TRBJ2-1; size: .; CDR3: CASSQDGRGPDEQFF
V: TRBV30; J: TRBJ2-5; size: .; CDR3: CAWSVVGASVPRTQYF
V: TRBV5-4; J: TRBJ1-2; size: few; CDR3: CASSSTIRGVGYGYTF
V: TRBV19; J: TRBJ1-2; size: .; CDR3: CASNHRRGGEGGYTF
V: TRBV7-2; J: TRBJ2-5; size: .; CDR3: CASSGDRAGETQYF
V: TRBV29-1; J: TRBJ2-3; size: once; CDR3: CSVFRLAGGEDTQYF
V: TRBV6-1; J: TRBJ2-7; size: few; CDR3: CASMSDRGFYEQYF
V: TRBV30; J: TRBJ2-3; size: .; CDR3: CAWDEQGVYTDTQYF
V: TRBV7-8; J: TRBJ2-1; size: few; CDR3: CASSFTGNNEQFF
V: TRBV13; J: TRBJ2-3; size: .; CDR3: CASSLVGTDTQYF
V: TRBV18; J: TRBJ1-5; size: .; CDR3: CASSGQDRPNQPQHF
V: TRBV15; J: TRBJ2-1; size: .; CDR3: CATSIRAGGYNEQFF
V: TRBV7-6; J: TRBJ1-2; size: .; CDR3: CASSLAFTGTGGPDGYTF
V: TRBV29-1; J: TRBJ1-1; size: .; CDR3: CSVVVSGNTEAFF
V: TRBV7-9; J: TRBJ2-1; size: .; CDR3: CASSLSLAGEVEQFF
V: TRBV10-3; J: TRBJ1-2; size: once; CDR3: CAISLQGAWGYTF
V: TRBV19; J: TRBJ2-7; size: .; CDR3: CASSIDGRTKTYEQYF
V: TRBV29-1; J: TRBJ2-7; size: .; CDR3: CSVVASGSYEQYF
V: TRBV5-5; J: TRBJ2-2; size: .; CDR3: CASSLFGTGGTGELFF
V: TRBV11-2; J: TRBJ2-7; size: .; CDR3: CASSLVPDRGGKQYF
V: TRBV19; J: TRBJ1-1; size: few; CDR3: CASRGQHWDTEAFF
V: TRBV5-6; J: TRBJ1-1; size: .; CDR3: CASRAGGSLRQNTEAFF
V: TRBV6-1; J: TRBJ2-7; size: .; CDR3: CASSAGTGAGYEQYF
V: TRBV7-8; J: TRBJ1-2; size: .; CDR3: CASSLDRGNYGYTF
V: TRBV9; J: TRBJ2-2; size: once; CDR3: CASRGTLGLAGISGGELFF
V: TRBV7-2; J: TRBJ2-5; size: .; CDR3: CASSLRVETQYF
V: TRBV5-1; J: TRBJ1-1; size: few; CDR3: CASSLAPTGTNTEAFF
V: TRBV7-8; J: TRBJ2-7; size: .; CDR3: CASSPGPGREQYF
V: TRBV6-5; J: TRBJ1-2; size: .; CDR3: CASSYSSGRDYGYTF
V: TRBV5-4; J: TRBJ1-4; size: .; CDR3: CASGTGGESNEKLFF
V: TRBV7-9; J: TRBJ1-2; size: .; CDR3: CASSLETGGYTF